This T cell receptor (beta chain) is drawn from a study of patients and donors after allogeneic stem cell transplantation. From the RT-PCR reads, TCRdb called clonotypes with MiXCR, one entry per CDR3 protein. The data hold about a million distinct CDR3 sequences, with more than 15% observed a single time. The source of this sequence is a human donor who was either an allogeneic HSCT recipient or a stem cell or donor lymphocyte infusion donor (not recorded which). It is not recorded whose cells these are; they may come from a transplant donor. Material for sequencing was blood, either unsorted or a sorted T cell fraction (not recorded which).

In DNA, the CDR3 is TGTGCCAGCAGGACCGGGACTAGCGGGGGGTCGACGGAGACCCAGTACTTC. Its protein is CASRTGTSGGSTETQYF. The rearrangement links TRBV12-3 or TRBV12-4 to TRBJ2-5, with TRBD2 matching over 15 bases. V was pared by 6 bases and J by 5 bases, with 10 bases of the junction left unmatched. The length of the CDR3 is 17 residues.